The entry that follows covers one TCR beta chain sequence. Its antigen remains unknown. TCRdb independently ran MiXCR on the RT-PCR reads; one entry per CDR3 protein. The table includes 400,000 to 550,000 distinct CDR3 sequences, roughly 27% detected once. This specimen comes from a study of response to subunit inactivated influenza vaccine. Study results and caveats: The authors suggested that few new T cells are recruited per seasonal influenza vaccination.

There are 16 residues in the CDR3. The V gene end was trimmed by 6 bases and the J gene end by 2 bases; junction bases not matched to a gene: 9. The V gene's germline CDR1 is DFQATT and CDR2 SNEGSKA (reference sequence). The rearrangement uses TRBV20-1 and TRBJ2-2; 10 bases match TRBD2. The source is a man between 45 and 60 years old who received an inactivated influenza vaccine. The specimen was CD4+ T cells sorted from PBMCs, collected approximately 5 days after vaccination. CDR3 in DNA: TGCAGTGCCACCCTCCGGACTAGCGGAAACACCGGGGAGCTGTTTTTT. Encoded protein: CSATLRTSGNTGELFF.